This T cell receptor beta chain was obtained from a study of shared clonotypes between healthy human individuals. Overall study results and limits: Memory subsets generally showed lower estimated richness than naive subsets. Relative to their counterparts shared across all four donors, non-shared clonotypes exhibited diminished generation probabilities.

Notes on this clone: As yet, its antigen is unknown.

The authors distributed each subset's genomic DNA evenly over several immunoSEQ plates. In the authors' workflow: Filtering of immunoSEQ junctional sequences could not match full-length read filtering. Method: immunoSEQ multiplex PCR; TCRdb's copy keeps in-frame clones and lacks some. Clonal size and the V and J genes are those of that table, whereas D and trimming came from the DNA. The sample lists approximately 2.3 million clones, 90% to 95% occurring once. The length of the CDR3 is 13 residues. Trimming stripped 4 bases from V and 5 bases from J, with 12 bases between. Germline V gives CDR1 MGHRA, CDR2 YSYEKL.

The specimen sequenced was naive CD4+ T cells from PBMCs. Subset in this sample: CD45RA+ positively selected. V gene TRBV4-1 combines with J gene TRBJ2-7; D gene uncertain. This clonotype originated in a man between 18 and 29 years old in good health. Some clones in this sample may be carry-over from other donors' samples. The CDR3 sequence: CASSPRAQDEQYF. For the CDR3, the DNA is TGCGCCAGCAGCCCCCGAGCGCAGGACGAGCAGTACTTC.